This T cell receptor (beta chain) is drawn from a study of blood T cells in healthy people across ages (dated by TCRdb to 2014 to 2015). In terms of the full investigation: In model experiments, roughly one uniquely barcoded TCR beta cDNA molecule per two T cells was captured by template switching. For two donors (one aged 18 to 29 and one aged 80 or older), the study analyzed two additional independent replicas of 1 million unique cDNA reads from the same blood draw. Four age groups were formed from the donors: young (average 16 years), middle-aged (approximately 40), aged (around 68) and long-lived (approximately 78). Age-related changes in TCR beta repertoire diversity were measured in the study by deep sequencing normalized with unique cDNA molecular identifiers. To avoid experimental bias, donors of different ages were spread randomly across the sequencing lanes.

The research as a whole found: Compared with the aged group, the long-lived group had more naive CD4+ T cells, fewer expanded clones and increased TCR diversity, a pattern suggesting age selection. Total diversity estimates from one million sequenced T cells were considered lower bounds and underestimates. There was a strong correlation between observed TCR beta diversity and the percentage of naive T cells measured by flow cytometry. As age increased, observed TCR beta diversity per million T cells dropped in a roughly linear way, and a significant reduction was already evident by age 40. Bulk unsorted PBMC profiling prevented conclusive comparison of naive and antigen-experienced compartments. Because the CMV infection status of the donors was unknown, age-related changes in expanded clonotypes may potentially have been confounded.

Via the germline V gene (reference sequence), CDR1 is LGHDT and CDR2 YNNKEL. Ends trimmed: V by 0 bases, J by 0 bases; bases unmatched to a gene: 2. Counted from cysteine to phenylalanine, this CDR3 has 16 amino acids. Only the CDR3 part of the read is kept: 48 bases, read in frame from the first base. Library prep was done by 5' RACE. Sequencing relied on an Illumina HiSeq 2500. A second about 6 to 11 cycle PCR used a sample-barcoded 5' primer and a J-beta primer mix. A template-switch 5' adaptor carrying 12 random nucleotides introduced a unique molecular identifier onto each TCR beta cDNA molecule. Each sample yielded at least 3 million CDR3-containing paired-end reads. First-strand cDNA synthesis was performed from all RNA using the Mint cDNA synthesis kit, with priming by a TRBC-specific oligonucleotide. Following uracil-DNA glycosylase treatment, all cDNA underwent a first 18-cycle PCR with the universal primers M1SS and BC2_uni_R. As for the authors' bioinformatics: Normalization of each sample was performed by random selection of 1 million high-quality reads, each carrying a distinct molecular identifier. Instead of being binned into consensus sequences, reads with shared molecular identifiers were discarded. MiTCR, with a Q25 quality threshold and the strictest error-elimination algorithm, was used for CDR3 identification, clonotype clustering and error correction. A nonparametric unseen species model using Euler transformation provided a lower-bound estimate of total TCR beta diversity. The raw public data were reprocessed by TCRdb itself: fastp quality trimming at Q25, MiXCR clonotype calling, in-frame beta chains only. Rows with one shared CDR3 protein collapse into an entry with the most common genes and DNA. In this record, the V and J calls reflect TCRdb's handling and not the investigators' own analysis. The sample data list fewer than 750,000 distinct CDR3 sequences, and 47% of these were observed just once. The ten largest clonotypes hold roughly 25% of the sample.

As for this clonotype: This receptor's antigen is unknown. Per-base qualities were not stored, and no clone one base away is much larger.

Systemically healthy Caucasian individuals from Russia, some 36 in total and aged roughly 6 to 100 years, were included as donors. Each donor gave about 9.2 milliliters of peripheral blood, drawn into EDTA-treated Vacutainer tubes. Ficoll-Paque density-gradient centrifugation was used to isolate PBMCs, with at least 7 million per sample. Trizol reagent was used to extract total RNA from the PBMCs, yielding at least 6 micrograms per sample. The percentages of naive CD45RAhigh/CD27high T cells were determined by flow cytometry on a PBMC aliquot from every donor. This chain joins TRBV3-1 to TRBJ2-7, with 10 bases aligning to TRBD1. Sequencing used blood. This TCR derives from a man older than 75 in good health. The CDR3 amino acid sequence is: CASSQEGTGVSYEQYF. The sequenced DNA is TGTGCCAGCAGCCAAGAAGGGACAGGGGTCTCCTACGAGCAGTACTTC.